This T cell receptor beta chain was sequenced in a study of cytomegalovirus exposure and HLA in healthy donors. The germline gives CDR1 SGHRS, CDR2 YFSETQ. This CDR3 spans 14 amino acids. Trimming left V 3 bases short and J 1 base short, with 8 bases between. PCR employed 60 Vbeta and 13 Jbeta primers. Generated by immunoSEQ multiplex PCR, the TCRdb table keeps only in-frame clones and is missing some. The sample includes 110,000 to 150,000 clones, about 84% seen only once; the top ten take about 2.4%. The rearrangement links TRBV5-1 to TRBJ2-1; D possibly corresponds to TRBD2 (6 bases). The sample taken for sequencing was PBMCs. The receptor's source is a woman between 18 and 29 years old in good health and CMV-seropositive. The DNA of the CDR3 is TGCGCCAGCAGCTCAGGACTATCCTACAATGAGCAGTTCTTC. This encodes CASSSGLSYNEQFF. The variable domain in full, completed from reference TRBV5-1 and TRBJ2-1, reads KAGVTQTPRYLIKTRGQQVTLSCSPISGHRSVSWYQQTPGQGLQFLFEYFSETQRNKGNFPGRFSGRQFSNSRSEMNVSTLELGDSALYLCASSSGLSYNEQFFGPGTRLTVL.